This T cell receptor beta chain was captured in a study of response to subunit inactivated influenza vaccine. In this sample, this clonotype turned up a few times. What it binds is unknown. Study outcomes and limitations: Authors proposed each seasonal influenza vaccination draws in few new T cells.

V was clipped by 2 bases and J by 9 bases, with 16 bases between them. This CDR3 region has 15 residues. Germline V gives CDR1 PRHDT, CDR2 FYEKMQ (reference sequence). TCRdb redid the calling of the RT-PCR reads with MiXCR, one entry per CDR3 protein. Of hundreds of thousands of distinct CDR3 sequences in the sample, approximately 14% were seen once. The chain joins TRBV13 to TRBJ2-2, with D unresolved. The clonotype was recovered from a man between 50 and 59 years old who received an inactivated influenza vaccine. This specimen was PBMCs from blood, taken 11 to 12 days after vaccination. In nucleotides, the CDR3 is TGTGCCAGCAGCTTAACCACTGCTCCTCCGAGGGAGCTGTTTTTT. It translates to CASSLTTAPPRELFF.